A selection of T cell receptor beta chains follows, all from one sample in a study of shared clonotypes between healthy human individuals. Generated by immunoSEQ multiplex PCR, the TCRdb table keeps only in-frame clones and is missing some. Of some 2,100,000 clones listed, approximately 94% are singletons. The sample taken for sequencing was naive CD4+ T cells sorted from blood. The origin of the receptors is a man aged 18 to 29 in good health. Each CDR3 is given without its conserved first and last residue. Some rows have no size entry. The others give once, few or many, or a class for an expanded clone.

TRBV6-5,-,TRBJ1-1,ASSYGGRMNTEAF
TRBV27,once,TRBJ1-5,ASSGDRAINQPQH
TRBV19,-,TRBJ1-5,ASSNRNSNQPQH
TRBV6-1,-,TRBJ1-5,ASSERGRQPQH
TRBV19,-,TRBJ2-7,ASSRGTDRLKVVYEQY
TRBV28,-,TRBJ1-1,ASSRPERRYTEAF
TRBV10-3,once,TRBJ2-3,AISVTGVGGDTQY
TRBV6-1,-,TRBJ1-1,ASSEKGFRHTEAF
TRBV2,-,TRBJ1-2,ASRGQGPGYGYT
TRBV7-2,-,TRBJ2-7,ASSLGPLAGVSYEQY
TRBV4-1,-,TRBJ2-5,ASSQVSRETQY
TRBV25-1,-,TRBJ2-1,ASREGQGQF
TRBV5-1,few,TRBJ2-4,ASSWSMTGAKNIQY
TRBV5-1,-,TRBJ1-2,ASSLEAYGYT
TRBV6-1,-,TRBJ1-2,ASSESGAHGYT
TRBV6-1,once,TRBJ2-3,AISPQGPNTDTQY
TRBV7-2,-,TRBJ2-7,ASSLEVGKGSYEQY
TRBV9,-,TRBJ2-7,ASSPPVPGRLVYEQY
TRBV10-3,-,TRBJ1-1,AIRGQGTNTEAF
TRBV7-3,-,TRBJ2-6,ASSSQRGPGANVLT
TRBV5-1,-,TRBJ1-2,ASSPLDSSGSGYT
TRBV28,-,TRBJ1-2,ASSPTGYYGYT
TRBV7-8,-,TRBJ2-7,ASSRTPQAGYEQY
TRBV11-2,-,TRBJ1-1,ASSLEAGGTEAF
TRBV6-1,-,TRBJ2-7,ASSDVGGMGYEQY
TRBV10-3,-,TRBJ2-5,AISESGHLETQY
TRBV29-1,-,TRBJ2-5,SVVVVQETQY
TRBV10-1,-,TRBJ2-3,ASRKGLAVRTDTQY
TRBV5-1,-,TRBJ2-5,ASSLRSGIASLGSETQY
TRBV5-1,-,TRBJ2-3,ASGPGGGTDTQY
TRBV6-6,-,TRBJ2-2,ASSYSNLGGTGELF
TRBV7-9,few,TRBJ1-1,ASSLETNTEAF
TRBV18,-,TRBJ2-7,ASSPLEVGEQY
TRBV10-3,-,TRBJ1-4,AISPGGSNEKLF
TRBV11-2,-,TRBJ1-1,ASSSTGGGWTEAF
TRBV2,-,TRBJ2-5,ASSVEGLETQY
TRBV18,-,TRBJ1-1,ASSPSGGGLMNTEAF
TRBV18,-,TRBJ1-1,ASSPISGGFGPANSEAF
TRBV5-4,-,TRBJ2-7,ASSLTAGLAGRGEQY